These T cell receptor beta chains were read from a single sample in a study of regulatory T cells in long-lasting Graves disease. TCRdb reprocessed the multiplex PCR reads with MiXCR, giving one entry per CDR3 protein. The data contain fewer than 400,000 distinct CDR3 sequences, less than 25% of them seen just once; the ten biggest clones take up more than 20%. The specimen was peripheral blood mononuclear cells (PBMCs), collected when the disease was refractory, from a patient treated with antithyroid drugs. The receptor source for this set is a female donor with Graves disease. CDR3s include the opening cysteine and the closing phenylalanine or tryptophan. D genes are given only for firm matches. The size field is filled for only some rows; it gives once, few, many or a size class.

V	size	J	length	D	DNA	CDR3
TRBV19	few	TRBJ1-1	16	TRBD1	TGTGCCAGTAGTATATACAGGGGGCAGGGGAACACTGAAGCTTTCTTT	CASSIYRGQGNTEAFF
TRBV5-6	NA	TRBJ2-4	16	NA	TGTGCCAGCAGGCCGGCAGGGGGGATGGCCAAAAACATTCAGTACTTC	CASRPAGGMAKNIQYF
TRBV7-9	NA	TRBJ2-1	16	TRBD2	TGTGCCAGCAGCTTCCCTAGGACTAGCGGGAGCAATGAGCAGTTCTTC	CASSFPRTSGSNEQFF
TRBV12-3/TRBV12-4	many	TRBJ2-5	16	NA	TGTGCCAGCAGTCCTACTAGTACCCCCGTCTCGGAGACCCAGTACTTC	CASSPTSTPVSETQYF
TRBV19	many	TRBJ1-1	11	NA	TGTGCCAGTCATTTTAACACTGAAGCTTTCTTT	CASHFNTEAFF
TRBV30	NA	TRBJ1-1	16	NA	TGTGCCTGGAGTGTATGGGGCACGGGCGTGAACACTGAAGCTTTCTTT	CAWSVWGTGVNTEAFF
TRBV2	NA	TRBJ2-1	15	TRBD2	TGTGCCAGCAGATCGGGACTAGCGGGAGTGGATGAGCAGTTCTTC	CASRSGLAGVDEQFF
TRBV11-2	many	TRBJ1-1	16	NA	TGTGCCAGCAGCTTGTGGCCGGGCTTAACGAACACTGAAGCTTTCTTT	CASSLWPGLTNTEAFF
TRBV28	few	TRBJ1-5	14	NA	TGTGCCAGCAGTTTAAGGGACCGTAGTCAGCCCCAGCATTTT	CASSLRDRSQPQHF
TRBV6-5	NA	TRBJ2-7	15	TRBD1	TGTGCCAGCAGTTACTCCGGACAGGGTCGGGTACAGCAGTACTTC	CASSYSGQGRVQQYF
TRBV27	many	TRBJ1-4	16	NA	TGTGCCAGCAGTCCCTACTCGGGTCACAATAATGAAAAACTGTTTTTT	CASSPYSGHNNEKLFF
TRBV5-1	NA	TRBJ2-4	16	NA	TGCGCCAGCAGTCCGGACAGCCTCCTACCTAAAAACATTCAGTACTTC	CASSPDSLLPKNIQYF
TRBV2	many	TRBJ1-2	13	NA	TGTGCCAGCAGCGCGCTCGTTAACTATGGCTACACCTTC	CASSALVNYGYTF
TRBV7-2	few	TRBJ2-7	15	TRBD2	TGTGCCAGCAGCTTATCGGTGGGAGGGCTAGGTGAGCAGTACTTC	CASSLSVGGLGEQYF
TRBV4-3	few	TRBJ1-1	15	NA	TGCGCCAGCAGCCAAGGAGCAGGGGCTTACACTGAAGCTTTCTTT	CASSQGAGAYTEAFF
TRBV15	many	TRBJ2-5	15	TRBD1	TGTGCCACCAGCCCGATGGGGACAGCACAAGAGACCCAGTACTTC	CATSPMGTAQETQYF
TRBV27	many	TRBJ2-7	14	TRBD2	TGTGCCAGCAGTCGGACTAGCGATGCCTACGAGCAGTACTTC	CASSRTSDAYEQYF
TRBV7-9	NA	TRBJ2-7	17	TRBD1	TGTGCCAGCAGCTTAGGATTCGGGACAGATAGCTCCTACGAGCAGTACTTC	CASSLGFGTDSSYEQYF
TRBV19	NA	TRBJ2-5	14	NA	TGTGCCGGTAGTATTCGGGGGCCGGGGGGGACCCAGTACTTC	CAGSIRGPGGTQYF
TRBV6-1	NA	TRBJ2-3	15	TRBD2	TGTGCCAGCAGTGAAGGGACTAGATCCACAGATACGCAGTATTTT	CASSEGTRSTDTQYF
TRBV7-9	few	TRBJ2-7	16	NA	TGTGCCAGCAGCCATCCCCCGGGACACCGCTCCTACGAGCAGTACTTC	CASSHPPGHRSYEQYF
TRBV20-1	NA	TRBJ1-1	15	TRBD1	TGCAGTGCTCCCGGACAGGGAGGGACGAACACTGAAGCTTTCTTT	CSAPGQGGTNTEAFF